This is a list of T cell receptor beta chains from one sample in a study of shared clonotypes between healthy human individuals. Here immunoSEQ multiplex PCR was the method, and the copy in TCRdb shows in-frame clones only, minus some. The repertoire holds millions of clones, around 96% seen once, with roughly 1% in the top ten. Sequenced: naive CD8+ T cells sorted from blood. All receptors derive from a man aged 18 to 29 in good health. The CDR3 runs from the conserved cysteine through the conserved F or W. A D gene is named only where the DNA matches it firmly. The size entry is marked missing in some rows and otherwise reads once, few, many or a size class.

cdr3_length,clone_size,d_call,j_call,v_call,cdr3_nt,cdr3_aa
15,-,TRBD1,TRBJ2-3,TRBV19,TGTGCCAGTATCGCCTCCGGGACAGATACAGATACGCAGTATTTT,CASIASGTDTDTQYF
15,-,TRBD1,TRBJ1-1,TRBV13,TGTGCCAGCAGCGCACAGACAGGGCCCAACGCTGAAGCTTTCTTT,CASSAQTGPNAEAFF
14,-,-,TRBJ1-2,TRBV29-1,TGCAGCGTTGAGTTCATTGAAGACAGCTATGGCTACACCTTC,CSVEFIEDSYGYTF
14,-,TRBD2,TRBJ2-1,TRBV9,TGTGCCAGCAGCCCTTGGCGGGGGGTGGTTGAGCAGTTCTTC,CASSPWRGVVEQFF
15,-,-,TRBJ2-7,TRBV28,TGTGCCAGCAGTTTATACCAGGGAGCATCCTACGAGCAGTACTTC,CASSLYQGASYEQYF
12,once,-,TRBJ1-1,TRBV30,TGTGCCTGGAGTGTACGGGAACCTGAAGCTTTCTTT,CAWSVREPEAFF
14,-,-,TRBJ2-2,TRBV4-3,TGCGCCAGCAGCGGGACTTCCCCGTCGGGGGAGCTGTTTTTT,CASSGTSPSGELFF
15,-,TRBD2,TRBJ2-5,TRBV27,TGTGCCAGCACAACGACTAGCGGAGACGTAGAGACCCAGTACTTC,CASTTTSGDVETQYF
13,-,-,TRBJ1-2,TRBV6-1,TGTGCCAGCAGTGAAGTGGCAGATGATGGCTACACCTTC,CASSEVADDGYTF
15,-,-,TRBJ1-2,TRBV30,TGTGCCTGGAGTGCGTGGGACGGTTCTAACTATGGCTACACCTTC,CAWSAWDGSNYGYTF
15,-,-,TRBJ2-7,TRBV4-3,TGCGCCAGCAGCCGCGGGGTAGCCGACTTTGACGAGCAGTACTTC,CASSRGVADFDEQYF
12,-,-,TRBJ1-2,TRBV29-1,TGCAGCACGGGATCTACAGGGTGGGGCTACACCTTC,CSTGSTGWGYTF
13,-,-,TRBJ2-1,TRBV11-2,TGTGCCAGCAACACTGCCTCCTACAATGAGCAGTTCTTC,CASNTASYNEQFF
14,-,TRBD2,TRBJ2-1,TRBV6-4,TGTGCCAGCAGAGCTAGCGGGAGCTACAATGAGCAGTTCTTC,CASRASGSYNEQFF
14,-,-,TRBJ2-1,TRBV5-1,TGCGCCAGCAGCGAAGGACCGGCTAACAATGAGCAGTTCTTC,CASSEGPANNEQFF
15,-,TRBD1,TRBJ1-5,TRBV2,TGTGCCAGCAGTGGGGGACAGGGGTTAAATCAGCCCCAGCATTTT,CASSGGQGLNQPQHF
14,-,TRBD1,TRBJ1-1,TRBV7-2,TGTGCCAGCAGCCCGGGACAGGGGAACACTGAAGCTTTCTTT,CASSPGQGNTEAFF
13,few,TRBD1,TRBJ1-3,TRBV19,TGTGCCAGTACCCCGGGACAGAGAAACACCATATATTTT,CASTPGQRNTIYF
13,few,TRBD1,TRBJ2-7,TRBV4-1,TGCGCCAGCAGCCGGACAGGGGTCTACGAGCAGTACTTC,CASSRTGVYEQYF
17,few,TRBD1,TRBJ2-7,TRBV4-1,TGCGCCAGCAGCCAAGATTTCTTGGGACAGGGTATGATCGAGCAGTACTTC,CASSQDFLGQGMIEQYF
12,-,-,TRBJ2-3,TRBV5-6,TGTGCCAGCAGCCCGAACACAGATACGCAGTATTTT,CASSPNTDTQYF
15,-,-,TRBJ1-5,TRBV2,TGTGCCAGCAGTGATGGGGGGTTTTATGGTCAGCCCCAGCATTTT,CASSDGGFYGQPQHF
14,-,-,TRBJ2-7,TRBV19,TGTGCCAGTAGTATAGCGGGGGAGAGTCCCGAGCAGTACTTC,CASSIAGESPEQYF
14,-,-,TRBJ2-1,TRBV10-3,TGTGCCATCAGGGGCGAAGGTGGGGCCGATGAGCAGTTCTTC,CAIRGEGGADEQFF
14,-,-,TRBJ2-5,TRBV28,TGTGCTACGGAGGGGGGGAAGTACCAAGAGACCCAGTACTTC,CATEGGKYQETQYF
15,-,TRBD1,TRBJ2-1,TRBV19,TGTGCCAGTAGTGTACTGGGACAGGGTGGCAATGAGCAGTTCTTC,CASSVLGQGGNEQFF
14,-,TRBD1,TRBJ2-1,TRBV30,TGTGCCTGGAGTGTACAAGACAGGGGAAATGAGCAGTTCTTC,CAWSVQDRGNEQFF
14,-,-,TRBJ2-1,TRBV6-1,TGTGCCAGCAGTGAGGCTAGCACCTACAATGAGCAGTTCTTC,CASSEASTYNEQFF
14,-,TRBD2,TRBJ2-1,TRBV7-2,TGTGCCAGCAGCGTGGTAGCGGGAGACAATGAGCAGTTCTTC,CASSVVAGDNEQFF
14,once,TRBD1,TRBJ2-1,TRBV19,TGTGCCAGTAGTAGAGACAGGGCCTACAATGAGCAGTTCTTC,CASSRDRAYNEQFF
14,-,TRBD1,TRBJ2-7,TRBV19,TGTGCCAGTAGTATCACAGGGGGCTTGTACGAGCAGTACTTC,CASSITGGLYEQYF
14,-,-,TRBJ1-5,TRBV27,TGTGCCAGCAGTTCTAACCCAGGGAATCAGCCCCAGCATTTT,CASSSNPGNQPQHF
15,-,-,TRBJ2-7,TRBV27,TGTGCCAGCAGTTTAAAGGGGGACTTGTCCTACGAGCAGTACTTC,CASSLKGDLSYEQYF
14,-,-,TRBJ2-5,TRBV7-2,TGTGCCAGCAGCTTATGGGTAGCGAGGGAGACCCAGTACTTC,CASSLWVARETQYF
15,-,TRBD1,TRBJ1-1,TRBV19,TGTGCCAGTAGTACCGTAGGGACAGGGACATACGAAGCTTTCTTT,CASSTVGTGTYEAFF
16,-,TRBD1,TRBJ2-1,TRBV29-1,TGCAGCGCCGGCCCGGGACAGGGCAGCTCCTACAATGAGCAGTTCTTC,CSAGPGQGSSYNEQFF
13,-,-,TRBJ2-7,TRBV5-1,TGCGCCAGCAGCTTGGCCGGGGCTTCTGAGCAGTACTTC,CASSLAGASEQYF
15,-,TRBD1,TRBJ2-7,TRBV13,TGTGCCAGCAGCTCCTCCGGGACAGGGGCTTACGAGCAGTACTTC,CASSSSGTGAYEQYF
9,-,-,TRBJ1-6,TRBV14,TGTGCCAGCAACCTCCGAGGTCTCTTT,CASNLRGLF
13,few,TRBD1,TRBJ2-7,TRBV30,TGTGCCTGGTCTACAGGGGTCTCCTACGAGCAGTACTTC,CAWSTGVSYEQYF
13,-,-,TRBJ2-7,TRBV30,TGTGCCTGGAGTGCGGGACAACTCTACGAGCAGTACTTC,CAWSAGQLYEQYF
13,-,-,TRBJ2-2,TRBV6-5,TGTGCCAGCAGTTACGGAGACACCGGGGAGCTGTTTTTT,CASSYGDTGELFF
14,-,TRBD1,TRBJ2-7,TRBV11-2,TGTGCCAGCAGCTTCGGGACAGGGGAAGACGAGCAGTACTTC,CASSFGTGEDEQYF
15,-,-,TRBJ1-4,TRBV21-1,TGTGCCAGCAGCCCCGGCCGGGAAGGTAGTGAAAAACTGTTTTTT,CASSPGREGSEKLFF
15,-,-,TRBJ1-2,TRBV13,TGTGCCAGCAGCTTAGTCGGGGATTTCTCCTATGGCTACACCTTC,CASSLVGDFSYGYTF
15,-,TRBD2,TRBJ2-7,TRBV30,TGTGGATGGGATGGGGGGACTAGCGGAACCTACGAGCAGTACTTC,CGWDGGTSGTYEQYF
14,-,-,TRBJ2-5,TRBV4-1,TGCGCCAGCAGCCACGCGGACGGAGAAGAGACCCAGTACTTC,CASSHADGEETQYF
13,-,TRBD2,TRBJ2-1,TRBV29-1,TGCAGCATCCCGTGGGACTATTACAATGAGCAGTTCTTC,CSIPWDYYNEQFF
16,-,TRBD2,TRBJ2-3,TRBV2,TGTGCCAGCAGTCCCGAAGGGACTAGCGGAACAGATACGCAGTATTTT,CASSPEGTSGTDTQYF
13,-,-,TRBJ2-5,TRBV7-9,TGTGCCAGCTCTCCGACTATTGAAGAGACCCAGTACTTC,CASSPTIEETQYF
18,-,TRBD1,TRBJ2-7,TRBV29-1,TGCAGCGTTGAGGGGGTCAGGGGGCCTCCCTCATGGCGCTACGAGCAGTACTTC,CSVEGVRGPPSWRYEQYF
15,-,TRBD2,TRBJ2-1,TRBV9,TGTGCCAGCAGCGTAGGAGGTCAGGGAGGGTATGAGCAGTTCTTC,CASSVGGQGGYEQFF
16,-,-,TRBJ2-3,TRBV5-4,TGTGCCAGCAGCTTGGACAGGGAAGGCATGACAGATACGCAGTATTTT,CASSLDREGMTDTQYF
14,-,-,TRBJ1-5,TRBV10-2,TGCGCCAGCAGTGAGTATCGCAGCAATCAGCCCCAGCATTTT,CASSEYRSNQPQHF
11,-,-,TRBJ2-1,TRBV7-9,TGCGGGGGCGGATTGTACAATGAGCAGTTCTTC,CGGGLYNEQFF